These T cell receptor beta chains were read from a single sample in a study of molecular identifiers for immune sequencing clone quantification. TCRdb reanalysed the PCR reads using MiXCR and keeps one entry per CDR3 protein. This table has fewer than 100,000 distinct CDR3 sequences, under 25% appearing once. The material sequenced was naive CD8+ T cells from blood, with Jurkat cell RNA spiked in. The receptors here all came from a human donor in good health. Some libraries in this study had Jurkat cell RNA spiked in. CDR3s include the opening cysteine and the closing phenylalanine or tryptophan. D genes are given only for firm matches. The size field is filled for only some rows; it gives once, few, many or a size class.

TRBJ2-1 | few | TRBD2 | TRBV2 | CAELAGGNEQFF | TGTGCGGAACTAGCGGGGGGTAATGAGCAGTTCTTC
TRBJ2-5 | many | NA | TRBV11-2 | CASSRGRTNMAQETQYF | TGTGCCAGCAGCCGGGGGAGGACCAATATGGCACAAGAGACCCAGTACTTC
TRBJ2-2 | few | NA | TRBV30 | CAWSVSNTGELFF | TGTGCCTGGAGTGTATCGAACACCGGGGAGCTGTTTTTT
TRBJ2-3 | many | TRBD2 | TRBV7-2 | CASSSSGGGTQYF | TGTGCCAGCAGTTCTAGCGGCGGGGGTACGCAGTATTTT
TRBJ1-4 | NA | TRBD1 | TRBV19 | CASRMTGGVEKLFF | TGTGCCAGTAGGATGACAGGGGGGGTCGAAAAACTGTTTTTT
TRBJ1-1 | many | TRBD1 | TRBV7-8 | CASSSDRSTEAFF | TGTGCCAGCAGCTCGGACAGGTCCACTGAAGCTTTCTTT
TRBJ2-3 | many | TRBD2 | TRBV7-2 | CASTLAGGRKDTQYF | TGTGCCAGCACCCTAGCGGGGGGGCGAAAGGATACGCAGTATTTT
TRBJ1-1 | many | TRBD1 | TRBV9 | CASSDRDRGRMDTEAFF | TGTGCCAGCAGCGACCGGGACAGGGGGAGGATGGACACTGAAGCTTTCTTT
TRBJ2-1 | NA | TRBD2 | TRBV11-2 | CASSLVGLAGNEQFF | TGTGCCAGCAGCTTAGTTGGACTAGCGGGCAATGAGCAGTTCTTC
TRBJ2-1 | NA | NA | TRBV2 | CASRTIEWGRSEQFF | TGTGCCAGCAGAACCATAGAATGGGGACGGAGTGAGCAGTTCTTC
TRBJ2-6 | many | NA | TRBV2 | CASSEQGQGSIGANVLTF | TGTGCCAGCAGTGAACAGGGACAAGGTAGCATTGGGGCCAACGTCCTGACTTTC
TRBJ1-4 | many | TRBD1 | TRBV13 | CASSSRDRANEKLFF | TGTGCCAGCAGCTCCCGGGACAGGGCGAATGAAAAACTGTTTTTT
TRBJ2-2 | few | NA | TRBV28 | CASNPNTGINTGELFF | TGTGCCAGCAACCCCAACACCGGAATCAACACCGGGGAGCTGTTTTTT
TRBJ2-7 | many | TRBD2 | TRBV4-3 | CASSQDPLPGREGYEQYF | TGCGCCAGCAGCCAAGACCCACTTCCGGGAAGGGAGGGGTACGAGCAGTACTTC
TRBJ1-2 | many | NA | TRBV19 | CASGHGLNYGYTF | TGTGCCAGCGGACACGGACTAAACTATGGCTACACCTTC